This TCR beta chain was sequenced during a study of blood T cell repertoires in COVID-19. Turning to the study itself: COVID-19 samples, acute and convalescent, were from the United States, Italy and Spain.

From germline, CDR1 is SQVTM and CDR2 ANQGSEA. CDR3 size: 12 residues. V was cut by 4 bases and J by 4 bases, with 11 bases left in between. In the original workflow: The authors estimated nucleated cell counts from reference gene primer amplification. The data were produced by immunoSEQ multiplex PCR, yet TCRdb's version contains in-frame clones alone and is incomplete. That table furnishes V, J and clone size, whereas the DNA furnished D and trimming. Of about 480,000 clones listed, roughly 87% are singletons. This study enrolled people aged roughly 18 to 90 from approximately 25 US geographic areas.

The origin of this receptor is a woman younger than 35 with acute COVID-19. Sequencing was done on a sample of PBMCs or T cells enriched from blood (not recorded which). The rearrangement uses TRBV29-1 and TRBJ2-7; a possible D gene is TRBD1 (5 bases). The CDR3 loop is CSVGRGRYEQYF. The CDR3 region has the DNA TGCAGCGTTGGAAGGGGTCGATACGAGCAGTACTTC.